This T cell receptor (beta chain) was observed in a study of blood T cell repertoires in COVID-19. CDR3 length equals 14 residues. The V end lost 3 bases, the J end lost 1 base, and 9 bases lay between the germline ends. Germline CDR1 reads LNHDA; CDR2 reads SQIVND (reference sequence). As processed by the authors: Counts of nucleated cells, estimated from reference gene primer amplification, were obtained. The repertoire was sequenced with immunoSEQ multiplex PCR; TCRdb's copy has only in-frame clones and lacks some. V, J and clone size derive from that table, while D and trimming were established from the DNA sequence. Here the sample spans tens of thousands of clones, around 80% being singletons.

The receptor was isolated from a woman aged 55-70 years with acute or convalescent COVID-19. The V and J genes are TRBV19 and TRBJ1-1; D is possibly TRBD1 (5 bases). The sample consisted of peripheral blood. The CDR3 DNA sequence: TGTGCCAGTAGTATCCTTGGGGCGAACACTGAAGCTTTCTTT. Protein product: CASSILGANTEAFF.